The 3 T cell receptor beta chains in this list originate from one sample, sequenced in a study of cytomegalovirus exposure and HLA in healthy donors. Vbeta (60) and Jbeta (13) primers were used in the PCR. Only in-frame clones appear in the TCRdb table, and some are missing; sequencing was by immunoSEQ multiplex PCR. The sample lists under 130,000 clones; 78% were seen once. Sequencing was carried out using PBMCs. These receptors were taken from a male donor in good health and CMV-seronegative.

The chain joins TRBV15 to TRBJ2-1, with TRBD1 matching over 7 bases. CDR3 length: 15 amino acids. Germline V gives CDR1 LNHNV, CDR2 YYDKDF (reference sequence). V was pared by 0 bases and J by 8 bases, with 7 bases of the junction left unmatched. CDR3 sequence: CATSRDGTASYEQFF. CDR3 nucleotides: TGTGCCACCAGCAGAGATGGGACAGCCTCTTATGAGCAGTTCTTC.

The rearrangement links TRBV7-2 to TRBJ1-2, with TRBD1 as a possible D gene (5 bases). V was trimmed by 3 bases and J by 8 bases, leaving 16 bases between them. Germline-derived CDR1 and CDR2 are SGHTA and FQGNSA. CDR3 length: 14 amino acids. In nucleotides, the CDR3 is TGTGCCAGCAGCTTCTCCACAGCCCCAGGGGGCTACACCTTC. It is translated as CASSFSTAPGGYTF.

In this sample, this clone turned up once. The chain has TRBV19 and TRBJ1-4, with TRBD1 identical over 9 bases. Germline CDR1 reads LNHDA; CDR2 reads SQIVND (reference sequence). The CDR3 has 15 amino acids. Trimming took 9 bases from V and 4 from J; bases not matched to a gene: 9. The CDR3 spells CASGAGDRVNEKLFF. As DNA, the CDR3 is TGTGCCAGCGGGGCGGGGGACAGGGTTAATGAAAAACTGTTTTTT.